This record covers a single T cell receptor beta chain. The record originates from a study of blood T cell repertoires in COVID-19. Study-wide background: The samples span acute and convalescent COVID-19 from the United States, Italy and Spain. Sources were T cells, B-cell-depleted T cells, or PBMCs; the material itself was cDNA or gDNA.

In the authors' workflow: Researchers report that nucleated cell counts were estimated from reference gene primer amplification. Measured with immunoSEQ multiplex PCR; TCRdb has only the in-frame clones, and not every one. V, J and clone size were drawn from that table, and D and trimming were deduced from the DNA. The sample consists of about 210,000 clones, almost 90% of them appearing once. The ends were cut back, 5 bases at V and 0 bases at J, with 14 bases in the middle. This CDR3 has 16 amino acids. CDR1 is SGHVS and CDR2 is FQNEAQ in the germline V gene. This rearrangement joins TRBV7-8 to TRBJ2-1; weak D call: TRBD2 (6 bases). This sequence originates from a man aged 18 to 29 with active or convalescent COVID-19. The sample comprised peripheral blood. The CDR3 here is CASSLRGGSSYNEQFF. DNA for the CDR3: TGTGCCAGCAGCCTAAGGGGAGGCAGCTCCTACAATGAGCAGTTCTTC.